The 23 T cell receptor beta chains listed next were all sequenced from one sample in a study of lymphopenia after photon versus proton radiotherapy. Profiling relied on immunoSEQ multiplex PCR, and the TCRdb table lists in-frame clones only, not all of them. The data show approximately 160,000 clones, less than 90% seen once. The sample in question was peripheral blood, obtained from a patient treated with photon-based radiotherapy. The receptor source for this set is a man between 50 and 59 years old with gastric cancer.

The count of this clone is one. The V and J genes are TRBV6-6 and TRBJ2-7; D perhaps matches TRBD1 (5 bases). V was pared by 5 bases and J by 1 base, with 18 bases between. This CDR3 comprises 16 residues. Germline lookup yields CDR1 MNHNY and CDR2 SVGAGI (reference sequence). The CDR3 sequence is CASSALGQVQSYEQYF. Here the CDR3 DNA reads TGTGCCAGCAGTGCCCTAGGACAAGTTCAGTCCTACGAGCAGTACTTC.

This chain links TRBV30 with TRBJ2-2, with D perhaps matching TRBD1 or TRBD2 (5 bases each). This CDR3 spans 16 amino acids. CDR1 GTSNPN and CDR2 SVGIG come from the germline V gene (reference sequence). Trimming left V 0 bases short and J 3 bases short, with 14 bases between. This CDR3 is CAWSVKARGDTGELFF. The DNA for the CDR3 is TGTGCCTGGAGTGTAAAAGCGAGAGGGGACACCGGGGAGCTGTTTTTT.

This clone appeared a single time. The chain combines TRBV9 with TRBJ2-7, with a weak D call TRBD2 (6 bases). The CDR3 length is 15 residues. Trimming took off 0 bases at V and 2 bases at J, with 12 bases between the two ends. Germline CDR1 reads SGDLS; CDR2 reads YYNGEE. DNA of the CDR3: TGTGCCAGCAGCGTAGCCAGCGGGTTTACCTACGAGCAGTACTTC. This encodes CASSVASGFTYEQYF. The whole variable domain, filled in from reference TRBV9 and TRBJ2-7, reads DSGVTQTPKHLITATGQRVTLRCSPRSGDLSVYWYQQSLDQGLQFLIQYYNGEERAKGNILERFSAQQFPDLHSELNLSSLELGDSALYFCASSVASGFTYEQYFGPGTRLTVT.

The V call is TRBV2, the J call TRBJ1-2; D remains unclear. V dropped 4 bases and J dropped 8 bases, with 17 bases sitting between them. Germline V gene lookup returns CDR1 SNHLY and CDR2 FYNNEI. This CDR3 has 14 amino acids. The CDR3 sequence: CASSGSQVTRGYTF. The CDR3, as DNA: TGTGCCAGCAGTGGGTCGCAGGTGACTAGGGGCTACACCTTC.

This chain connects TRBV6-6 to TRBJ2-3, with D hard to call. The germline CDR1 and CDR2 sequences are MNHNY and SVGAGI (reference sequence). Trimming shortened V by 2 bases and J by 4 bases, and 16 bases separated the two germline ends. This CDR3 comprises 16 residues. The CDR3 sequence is CASSYTDRPRPDTQYF. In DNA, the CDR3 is TGTGCCAGCAGTTACACGGACCGACCGAGGCCAGATACGCAGTATTTT.

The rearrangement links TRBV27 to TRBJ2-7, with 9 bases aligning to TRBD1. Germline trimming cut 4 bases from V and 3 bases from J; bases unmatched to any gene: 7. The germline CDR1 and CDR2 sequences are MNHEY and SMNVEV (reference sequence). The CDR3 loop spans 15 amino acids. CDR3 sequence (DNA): TGTGCCAGCAGTTCCCCCGGGACAGGGAACTACGAGCAGTACTTC. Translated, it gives CASSSPGTGNYEQYF.

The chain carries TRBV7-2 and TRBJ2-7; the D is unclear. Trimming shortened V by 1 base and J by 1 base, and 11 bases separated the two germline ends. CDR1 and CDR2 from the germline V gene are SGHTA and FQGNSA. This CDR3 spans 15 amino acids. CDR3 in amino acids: CASSLVGQESYEQYF. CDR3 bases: TGTGCCAGCAGCTTAGTAGGCCAGGAATCCTACGAGCAGTACTTC.

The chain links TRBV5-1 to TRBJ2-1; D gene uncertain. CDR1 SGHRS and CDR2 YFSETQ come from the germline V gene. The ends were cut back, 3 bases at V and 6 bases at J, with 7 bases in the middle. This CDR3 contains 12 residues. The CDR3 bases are TGCGCCAGCAGCTCTCGTACCAATGAGCAGTTCTTC. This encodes CASSSRTNEQFF.

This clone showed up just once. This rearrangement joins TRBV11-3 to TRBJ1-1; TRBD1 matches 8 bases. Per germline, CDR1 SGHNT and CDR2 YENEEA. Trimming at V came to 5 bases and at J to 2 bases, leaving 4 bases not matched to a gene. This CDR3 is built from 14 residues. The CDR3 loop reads CASSLGQANTEAFF. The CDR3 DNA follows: TGTGCCAGCAGCCTGGGACAGGCAAACACTGAAGCTTTCTTT.

The CDR3 protein is CSAGQKDQPQHF. For the CDR3, the DNA is TGCAGCGCCGGACAGAAGGATCAGCCCCAGCATTTT. V and J are TRBV29-1 and TRBJ1-5; tentative D call: TRBD1 (6 bases). Germline CDR1 and CDR2: SQVTM and ANQGSEA. V lost 7 bases, J lost 5 bases, and 12 bases lay in between. The CDR3 runs to 12 residues.

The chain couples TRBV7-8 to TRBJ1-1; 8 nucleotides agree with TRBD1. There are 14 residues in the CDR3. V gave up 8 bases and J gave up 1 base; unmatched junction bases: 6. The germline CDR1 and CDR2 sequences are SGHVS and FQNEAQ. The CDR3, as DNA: TGTGCCAGCCTTCCCGGGACAGGGAACACTGAAGCTTTCTTT. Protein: CASLPGTGNTEAFF. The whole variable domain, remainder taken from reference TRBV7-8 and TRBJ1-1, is GAGVSQSPRYKVAKRGQDVALRCDPISGHVSLFWYQQALGQGPEFLTYFQNEAQLDKSGLPSDRFFAERPEGSVSTLKIQRTQQEDSAVYLCASLPGTGNTEAFFGQGTRLTVV.

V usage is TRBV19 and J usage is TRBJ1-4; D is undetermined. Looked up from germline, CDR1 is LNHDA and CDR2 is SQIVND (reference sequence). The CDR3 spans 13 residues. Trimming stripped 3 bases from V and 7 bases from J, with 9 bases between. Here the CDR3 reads CASSIDEGEKLFF. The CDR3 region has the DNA TGTGCCAGTAGTATCGATGAGGGTGAAAAACTGTTTTTT.

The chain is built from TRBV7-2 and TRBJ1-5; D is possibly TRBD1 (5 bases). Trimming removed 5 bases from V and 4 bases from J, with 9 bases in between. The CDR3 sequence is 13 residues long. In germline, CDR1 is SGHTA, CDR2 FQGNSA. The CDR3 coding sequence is TGTGCCAGCAGCGCGGGACGAAATCAGCCCCAGCATTTT. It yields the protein CASSAGRNQPQHF.

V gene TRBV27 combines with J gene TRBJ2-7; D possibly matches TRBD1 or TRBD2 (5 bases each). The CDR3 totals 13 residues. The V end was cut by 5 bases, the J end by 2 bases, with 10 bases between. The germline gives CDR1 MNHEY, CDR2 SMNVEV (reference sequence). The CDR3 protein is CASSQQGAYEQYF. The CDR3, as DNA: TGTGCCAGCAGTCAGCAGGGAGCCTACGAGCAGTACTTC.

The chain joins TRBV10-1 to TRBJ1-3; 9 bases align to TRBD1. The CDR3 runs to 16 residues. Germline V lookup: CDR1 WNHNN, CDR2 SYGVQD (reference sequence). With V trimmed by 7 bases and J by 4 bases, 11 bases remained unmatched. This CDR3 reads CASINRGPGAGNTIYF. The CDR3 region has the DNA TGCGCCAGCATTAACAGGGGGCCCGGAGCCGGAAACACCATATATTTT.

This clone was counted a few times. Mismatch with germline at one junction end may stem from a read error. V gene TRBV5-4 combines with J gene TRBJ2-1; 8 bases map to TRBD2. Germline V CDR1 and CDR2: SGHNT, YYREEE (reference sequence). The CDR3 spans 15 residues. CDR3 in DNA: TGTGCCAGCACCTTGGGGACTAGGGTATACAATGAGCAGTTCTTC. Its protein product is CASTLGTRVYNEQFF. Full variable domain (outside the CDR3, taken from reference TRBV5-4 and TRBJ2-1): ETGVTQSPTHLIKTRGQQVTLRCSSQSGHNTVSWYQQALGQGPQFIFQYYREEENGRGNFPPRFSGLQFPNYSSELNVNALELDDSALYLCASTLGTRVYNEQFFGPGTRLTVL.

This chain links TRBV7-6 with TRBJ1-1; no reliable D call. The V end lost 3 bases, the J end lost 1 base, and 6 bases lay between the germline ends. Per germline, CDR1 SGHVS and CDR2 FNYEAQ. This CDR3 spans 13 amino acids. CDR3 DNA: TGTGCCAGCAGCTTGTTAGGGAACACTGAAGCTTTCTTT. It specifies CASSLLGNTEAFF. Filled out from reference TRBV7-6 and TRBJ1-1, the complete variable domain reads GAGVSQSPRYKVTKRGQDVALRCDPISGHVSLYWYRQALGQGPEFLTYFNYEAQQDKSGLPNDRFSAERPEGSISTLTIQRTEQRDSAMYRCASSLLGNTEAFFGQGTRLTVV.

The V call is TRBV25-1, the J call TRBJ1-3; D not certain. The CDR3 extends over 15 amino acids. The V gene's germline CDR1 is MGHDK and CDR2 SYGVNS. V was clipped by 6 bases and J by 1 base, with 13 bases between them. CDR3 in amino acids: CASSRAGESGNTIYF. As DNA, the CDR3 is TGTGCCAGCAGCCGCGCCGGGGAGTCTGGAAACACCATATATTTT. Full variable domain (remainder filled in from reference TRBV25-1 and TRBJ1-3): EADIYQTPRYLVIGTGKKITLECSQTMGHDKMYWYQQDPGMELHLIHYSYGVNSTEKGDLSSESTVSRIRTEHFPLTLESARPSHTSQYLCASSRAGESGNTIYFGEGSWLTVV.

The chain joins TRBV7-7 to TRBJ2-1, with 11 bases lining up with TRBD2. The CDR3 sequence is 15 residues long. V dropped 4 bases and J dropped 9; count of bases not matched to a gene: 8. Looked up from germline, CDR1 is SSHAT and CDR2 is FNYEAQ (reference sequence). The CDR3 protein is CASSSGLAGVSEQFF. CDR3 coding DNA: TGTGCCAGCAGCTCCGGACTAGCGGGCGTAAGTGAGCAGTTCTTC.

This CDR3 is CASRRLASTDTQYF. CDR3 DNA: TGTGCCAGCCGACGACTAGCGAGCACAGATACGCAGTATTTT. The chain uses TRBV27 and TRBJ2-3; 8 bases align to TRBD2. This CDR3 has 14 residues. From germline, CDR1 is MNHEY and CDR2 SMNVEV (reference sequence). J was trimmed by 0 bases and V by 8 bases; bases with no gene match: 4.

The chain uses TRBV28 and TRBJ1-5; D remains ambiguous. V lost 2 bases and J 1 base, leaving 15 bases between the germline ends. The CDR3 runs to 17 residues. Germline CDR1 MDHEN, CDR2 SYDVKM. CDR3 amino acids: CASSLGGATGSNQPQHF. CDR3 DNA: TGTGCCAGCAGTTTAGGTGGCGCAACGGGCAGCAATCAGCCCCAGCATTTT.

The CDR3 loop reads CASSSQGWGNTEAFF. In DNA form, the CDR3 reads TGTGCCAGCAGCTCCCAGGGGTGGGGGAACACTGAAGCTTTCTTT. The chain is built from TRBV7-2 and TRBJ1-1, with D perhaps matching TRBD1 (6 bases). The V gene's germline CDR1 is SGHTA and CDR2 FQGNSA. The V end was cut by 4 bases, the J end by 1 base, with 13 bases between. There are 15 residues in the CDR3. The full variable domain, rest sourced from reference TRBV7-2 and TRBJ1-1, is GAGVSQSPSNKVTEKGKDVELRCDPISGHTALYWYRQSLGQGLEFLIYFQGNSAPDKSGLPSDRFSAERTGGSVSTLTIQRTQQEDSAVYLCASSSQGWGNTEAFFGQGTRLTVV.

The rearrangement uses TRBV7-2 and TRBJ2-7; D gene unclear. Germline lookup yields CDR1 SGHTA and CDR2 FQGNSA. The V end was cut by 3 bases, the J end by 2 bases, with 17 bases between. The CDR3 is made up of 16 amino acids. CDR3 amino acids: CASSFMFRALAYEQYF. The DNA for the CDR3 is TGTGCCAGCAGCTTTATGTTTCGCGCTCTCGCCTACGAGCAGTACTTC.